This T cell receptor (beta chain) derives from a study of cytomegalovirus exposure and HLA in healthy donors. Across the study: The early release's HLA-typed donors yielded approximately 82 million unique TCRs.

The CDR3 length is 18 residues. Deletions cut 3 bases from V and 5 bases from J, with 20 bases between. Germline CDR1 and CDR2: SGHVS and FQNEAQ. General study results and limits: It was reported in a later analysis that an Asian-associated ancestry cluster showed fewer N-insertions than the approximately 690-donor mean.

It was with 60 Vbeta and 13 Jbeta primers that the PCR ran. TCRdb keeps only in-frame clones here, not all; method: immunoSEQ multiplex PCR. Among a few hundred thousand clones listed, approximately 79% were seen once. Details on this clone: Its target is not known.

This sequence joins TRBV7-8 and TRBJ1-6; D possibly corresponds to TRBD1 (6 bases). Sequencing was done on a sample of PBMCs. The source of this sequence is a man aged 18-30 years in good health and CMV-seronegative. The CDR3, as DNA: TGTGCCAGCAGCTTTTTCGGGGGGCGCGGTTCCCATAATTCACCCCTCCACTTT. Its translation is CASSFFGGRGSHNSPLHF.